This entry lists 20 T cell receptor beta chains sequenced from one sample in a study of OX40 agonist ivuxolimab in advanced cancers. Assay: immunoSEQ multiplex PCR; the TCRdb copy retains only in-frame clones and omits some. The sample contains tens of thousands of clones, 89% of which appear only once. The sample was CD4+ or CD8+ T cells sorted from blood, taken in a trial of the OX40 agonist ivuxolimab. These TCRs come from an adult with an advanced solid tumor such as melanoma, head and neck, liver or kidney cancer.

This chain uses TRBV7-2 with TRBJ2-5; 7 bases fit TRBD2. From germline, CDR1 is SGHTA and CDR2 FQGNSA. The CDR3 totals 16 residues. Losses at the gene ends were 2 bases for V and 4 bases for J; bases not matched to a gene: 10. This CDR3 is CASSLRDYRVAETQYF. The CDR3 DNA is TGTGCCAGCAGCTTAAGGGACTACCGGGTCGCAGAGACCCAGTACTTC.

This rearrangement joins TRBV19 to TRBJ2-7; 7 bases line up with TRBD1. Trimming cost V 1 base and J 2 bases; bases outside gene matches: 5. The length of the CDR3 is 15 residues. Germline V gene lookup returns CDR1 LNHDA and CDR2 SQIVND (reference sequence). The CDR3 loop is CASSIVPGQTYEQYF. The CDR3 DNA reads TGTGCCAGTAGTATAGTCCCGGGACAGACCTACGAGCAGTACTTC.

The chain is built from TRBV18 and TRBJ1-5; 7 nucleotides align to TRBD1. Germline V gene data show CDR1 as KGHSH and CDR2 as LQKENI. J lost 0 bases, V lost 3 bases, and 8 bases had no gene match. The CDR3 totals 17 residues. The CDR3 sequence: CASSPQTGLYSNQPQHF. The CDR3 region has the DNA TGTGCCAGCTCACCCCAGACAGGGCTCTATAGCAATCAGCCCCAGCATTTT.

This chain connects TRBV7-9 to TRBJ2-7; a weak D match, TRBD2 (6 bases). This CDR3 contains 14 residues. Germline CDR1 is SEHNR and CDR2 is FQNEAQ (reference sequence). With 7 bases removed from V and 3 bases from J, the gap between germline ends came to 16 bases. The CDR3 loop reads CASTQGGTSYEQYF. CDR3 in DNA: TGTGCCAGCACCCAGGGAGGCACCAGCTACGAGCAGTACTTC.

V gene TRBV5-1 combines with J gene TRBJ2-7; D ambiguous. V was cut by 3 bases and J by 0 bases, with 7 bases left in between. This CDR3 comprises 13 residues. The germline V gene has CDR1 SGHRS and CDR2 YFSETQ. The CDR3 DNA reads as TGCGCCAGCAGCTCGACATACTCCTACGAGCAGTACTTC. This sequence encodes CASSSTYSYEQYF.

This chain joins TRBV19 and TRBJ2-1, with D possibly TRBD1 on 5 matching bases. Germline-derived CDR1 and CDR2 are LNHDA and SQIVND (reference sequence). The ends were cut back, 7 bases at V and 8 bases at J, with 15 bases in the middle. This CDR3 has 13 amino acids. This CDR3 reads CASNSGQGDEQFF. The CDR3 DNA reads TGTGCCAGTAATTCTGGGCAGGGCGATGAGCAGTTCTTC.

The chain is built from TRBV2 and TRBJ2-7, with D maybe TRBD1 (5 bases). The CDR3 totals 14 residues. CDR1 is SNHLY, CDR2 FYNNEI, per germline. V lost 6 bases and J lost 4, with 16 bases in between. The CDR3: CASRWTYPTYEQYF. CDR3 bases: TGTGCCAGCAGATGGACATACCCTACATACGAGCAGTACTTC.

This rearrangement joins TRBV18 to TRBJ2-5; 8 nucleotides agree with TRBD1. From germline, CDR1 is KGHSH and CDR2 LQKENI. V lost 4 bases and J lost 5; bases outside the gene matches: 12. The CDR3 runs to 16 residues. CDR3 nucleotides: TGTGCCAGCTCACTAAATGGACAGGGAGGCGAGGAGACCCAGTACTTC. Its translation is CASSLNGQGGEETQYF.

The V call is TRBV5-1, the J call TRBJ2-3; TRBD2 might be the D (6 bases). This CDR3 contains 15 residues. Per the germline V gene, CDR1 is SGHRS and CDR2 is YFSETQ. With 5 bases removed from V and 1 base from J, the gap between germline ends came to 14 bases. DNA for the CDR3: TGCGCCAGCAGGCCTAGCGAGGGCGGCACAGATACGCAGTATTTT. It is translated as CASRPSEGGTDTQYF. Full variable domain (outside the CDR3, taken from reference TRBV5-1 and TRBJ2-3): KAGVTQTPRYLIKTRGQQVTLSCSPISGHRSVSWYQQTPGQGLQFLFEYFSETQRNKGNFPGRFSGRQFSNSRSEMNVSTLELGDSALYLCASRPSEGGTDTQYFGPGTRLTVL.

The chain couples TRBV10-3 to TRBJ2-7; no definite D call. Germline V gene sequence: CDR1 ENHRY, CDR2 SYGVKD. The CDR3 spans 13 residues. V lost 0 bases and J 4 bases, leaving 7 bases between the germline ends. CDR3 DNA: TGTGCCATCAGTGAGTCTGCAGGTTACGAGCAGTACTTC. It encodes CAISESAGYEQYF.

The chain recombines TRBV6-5 with TRBJ2-7; D is unclear. Per germline, CDR1 MNHEY and CDR2 SVGAGI. The length of the CDR3 is 16 residues. The V gene lost 1 base and the J gene lost 0 bases, with 13 bases spanning the gap. In DNA, the CDR3 is TGTGCCAGCAGTTACTGGTCTGGCGGTTACTCCTACGAGCAGTACTTC. Its translation: CASSYWSGGYSYEQYF.

The chain uses TRBV5-8 and TRBJ1-5; 9 bases agree with TRBD1. The V gene end was trimmed by 5 bases and the J gene end by 5 bases; junction bases not matched to a gene: 5. This CDR3 comprises 14 residues. CDR1 and CDR2 from the germline V gene are SGHTS and YDEGEE. CDR3 sequence (DNA): TGTGCCAGCAGTCGGGACAGGGTACATCAGCCCCAGCATTTT. This gives the protein CASSRDRVHQPQHF.

The chain employs TRBV6-6 and TRBJ2-3; D is ambiguous. Between the trimmed V and J ends, which lost 1 base and 2 bases, there was a span of 7 bases. Germline V gives CDR1 MNHNY, CDR2 SVGAGI (reference sequence). This CDR3 comprises 14 residues. CDR3 nucleotide sequence: TGTGCCAGCAGTTACTTAGCTATCACAGATACGCAGTATTTT. Protein: CASSYLAITDTQYF.

The chain uses TRBV5-1 and TRBJ2-7, with 12 bases fitting TRBD2. The trim removed 3 bases at V and 5 bases at J, leaving 6 bases unmatched. The CDR3 sequence is 15 residues long. The germline CDR1 and CDR2 sequences are SGHRS and YFSETQ. This CDR3 reads CASSSRLAGVHEQYF. The DNA of the CDR3 is TGCGCCAGCAGCTCGCGACTAGCGGGAGTTCACGAGCAGTACTTC.

The V call is TRBV30, the J call TRBJ2-1; D is uncertain. Trimming took 0 bases from V and 4 from J, leaving 7 bases between them. Germline V CDR1 and CDR2: GTSNPN, SVGIG (reference sequence). The CDR3 covers 13 residues. The CDR3 here is CAWSVLGYNEQFF. DNA for the CDR3: TGTGCCTGGAGTGTCCTTGGTTACAATGAGCAGTTCTTC.

The rearrangement uses TRBV6-5 and TRBJ2-5; TRBD2 aligns across 9 bases. The CDR3 is 13 residues long. Germline V gene sequence: CDR1 MNHEY, CDR2 SVGAGI. The V gene end was trimmed by 6 bases and the J gene end by 5 bases; junction bases not matched to a gene: 4. The CDR3 is CASRIAGVETQYF. CDR3 DNA: TGTGCCAGCAGAATAGCGGGAGTGGAGACCCAGTACTTC.

This clone was observed a single time. This rearrangement joins TRBV6-5 to TRBJ2-3, with D uncertain. The V end was cut by 6 bases, the J end by 4 bases, with 14 bases between. The CDR3 covers 14 residues. The V gene's germline CDR1 is MNHEY and CDR2 SVGAGI. The DNA of the CDR3 is TGTGCCAGCAGGGACCCTAGTATCGCAGATACGCAGTATTTT. This translates into CASRDPSIADTQYF.

J is TRBJ2-7 and V is TRBV11-2; D not certain. Trimming left V 2 bases short and J 0 bases short, with 8 bases between. The CDR3 sequence is 14 residues long. Germline CDR1 reads SGHAT; CDR2 reads FQNNGV. CDR3 protein: CASSLIGNSYEQYF. CDR3 nucleotide sequence: TGTGCCAGCAGCTTAATAGGGAACTCCTACGAGCAGTACTTC.

This clone has only one observation. This chain's CDR3 is CASSHSILAGNYEQYF. The CDR3 nucleotides read TGTGCCAGCTCACACAGCATTCTAGCGGGAAACTACGAGCAGTACTTC. The chain couples TRBV18 to TRBJ2-7; 9 bases line up with TRBD2. Trimming cost V 4 bases and J 3 bases; bases outside gene matches: 10. Per the germline V gene, CDR1 is KGHSH and CDR2 is LQKENI. The CDR3 sequence is 16 residues long.

The genes are TRBV18 and TRBJ1-4, with D unclear. Trimming cost V 0 bases and J 7 bases, with 6 bases left between them. The length of the CDR3 is 13 residues. The germline V gene has CDR1 KGHSH and CDR2 LQKENI. This chain's CDR3 is CASSPPVSEKLFF. CDR3 sequence (DNA): TGTGCCAGCTCACCACCGGTGAGTGAAAAACTGTTTTTT.